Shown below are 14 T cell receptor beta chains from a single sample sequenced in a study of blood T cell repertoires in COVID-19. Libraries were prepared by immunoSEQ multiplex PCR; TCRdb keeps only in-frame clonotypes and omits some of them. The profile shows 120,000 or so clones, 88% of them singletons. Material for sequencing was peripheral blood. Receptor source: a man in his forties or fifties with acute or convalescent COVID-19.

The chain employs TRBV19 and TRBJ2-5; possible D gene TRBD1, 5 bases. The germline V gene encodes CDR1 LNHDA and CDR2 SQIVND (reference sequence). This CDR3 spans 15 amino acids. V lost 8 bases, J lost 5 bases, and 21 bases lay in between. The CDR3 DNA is TGTGCCAGTCGAAACCAAGGGGAAGGGCGGGAGACCCAGTACTTC. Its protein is CASRNQGEGRETQYF.

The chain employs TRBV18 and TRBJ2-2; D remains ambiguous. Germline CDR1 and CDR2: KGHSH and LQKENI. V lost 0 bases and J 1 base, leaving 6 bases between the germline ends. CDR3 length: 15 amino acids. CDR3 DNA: TGTGCCAGCTCACCACCGCGACAGAACACCGGGGAGCTGTTTTTT. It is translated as CASSPPRQNTGELFF.

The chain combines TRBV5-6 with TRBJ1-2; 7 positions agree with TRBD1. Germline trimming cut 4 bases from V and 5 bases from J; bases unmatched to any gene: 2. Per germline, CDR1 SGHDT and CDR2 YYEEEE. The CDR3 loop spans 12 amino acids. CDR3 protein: CASSGTVYGYTF. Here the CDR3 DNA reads TGTGCCAGCAGCGGGACAGTTTATGGCTACACCTTC.

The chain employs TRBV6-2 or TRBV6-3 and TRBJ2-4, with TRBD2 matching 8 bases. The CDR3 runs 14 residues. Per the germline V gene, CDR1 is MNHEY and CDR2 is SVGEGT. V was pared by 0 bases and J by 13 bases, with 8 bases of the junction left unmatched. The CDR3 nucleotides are TGTGCCAGCAGTTACTCCCGAACTAGCGGAATACAGTACTTC. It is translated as CASSYSRTSGIQYF.

In nucleotides, the CDR3 is TGTGCCAGCTCACCTTTCGGGGGATTGAACACTGAAGCTTTCTTT. Amino acids: CASSPFGGLNTEAFF. The gene calls are TRBV18 and TRBJ1-1; D is perhaps TRBD1 (5 bases). In germline, CDR1 is KGHSH, CDR2 LQKENI. The CDR3 contains 15 residues. The V gene lost 3 bases and the J gene lost 0 bases, with 11 bases spanning the gap.

The DNA for the CDR3 is TGCGCCAGCAGCCCGCGGGCGGGGATCCCAGATACGCAGTATTTT. Protein sequence: CASSPRAGIPDTQYF. The chain employs TRBV5-1 and TRBJ2-3; possibly TRBD2 for D (6 bases). CDR1 is SGHRS and CDR2 is YFSETQ in the germline V gene. V lost 4 bases and J 4 bases, leaving 16 bases between the germline ends. The CDR3 consists of 15 residues.

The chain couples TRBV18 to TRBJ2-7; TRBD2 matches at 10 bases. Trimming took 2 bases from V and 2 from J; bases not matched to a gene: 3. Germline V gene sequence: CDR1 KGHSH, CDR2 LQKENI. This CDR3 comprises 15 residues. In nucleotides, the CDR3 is TGTGCCAGCTCACCAAGAACTAGCGGGGCCTACGAGCAGTACTTC. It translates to CASSPRTSGAYEQYF.

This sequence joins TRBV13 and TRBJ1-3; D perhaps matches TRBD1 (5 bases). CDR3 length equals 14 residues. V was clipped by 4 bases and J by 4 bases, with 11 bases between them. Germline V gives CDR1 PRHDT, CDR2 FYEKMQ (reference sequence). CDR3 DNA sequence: TGTGCCAGCAGCTCGACTCGGACAGGAAACACCATATATTTT. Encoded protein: CASSSTRTGNTIYF.

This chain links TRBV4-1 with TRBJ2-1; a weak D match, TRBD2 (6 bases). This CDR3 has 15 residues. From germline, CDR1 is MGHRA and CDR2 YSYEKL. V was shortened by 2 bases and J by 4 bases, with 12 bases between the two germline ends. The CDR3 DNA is TGCGCCAGCAGCCAACCCGGGACTGGATACAATGAGCAGTTCTTC. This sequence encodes CASSQPGTGYNEQFF.

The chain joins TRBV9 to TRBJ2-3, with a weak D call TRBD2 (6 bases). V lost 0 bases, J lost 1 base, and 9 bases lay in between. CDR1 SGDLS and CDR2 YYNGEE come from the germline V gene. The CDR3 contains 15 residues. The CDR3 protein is CASSVGRDGTDTQYF. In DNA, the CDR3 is TGTGCCAGCAGCGTAGGGCGGGACGGCACAGATACGCAGTATTTT.

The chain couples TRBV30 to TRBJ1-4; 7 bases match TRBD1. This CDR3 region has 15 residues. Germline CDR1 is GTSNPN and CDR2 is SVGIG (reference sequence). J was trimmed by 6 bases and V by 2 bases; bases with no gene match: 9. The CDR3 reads CAWSTRTGWDEKLFF. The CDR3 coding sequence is TGTGCCTGGAGTACCAGGACAGGTTGGGATGAAAAACTGTTTTTT.

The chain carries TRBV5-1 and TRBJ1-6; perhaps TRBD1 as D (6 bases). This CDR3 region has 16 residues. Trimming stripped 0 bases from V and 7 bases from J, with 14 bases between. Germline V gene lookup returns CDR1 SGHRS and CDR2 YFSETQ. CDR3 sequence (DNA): TGCGCCAGCAGCTTGGGCGGGGGGCGCGAAAATTCACCCCTCCACTTT. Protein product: CASSLGGGRENSPLHF.

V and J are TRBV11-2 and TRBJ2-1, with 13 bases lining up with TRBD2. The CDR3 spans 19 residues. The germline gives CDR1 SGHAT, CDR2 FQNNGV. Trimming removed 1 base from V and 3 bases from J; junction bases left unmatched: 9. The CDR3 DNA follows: TGTGCCAGCAGCTTAGTTTTAGGACTAGCGGGAGTATTCTACAATGAGCAGTTCTTC. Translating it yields CASSLVLGLAGVFYNEQFF.

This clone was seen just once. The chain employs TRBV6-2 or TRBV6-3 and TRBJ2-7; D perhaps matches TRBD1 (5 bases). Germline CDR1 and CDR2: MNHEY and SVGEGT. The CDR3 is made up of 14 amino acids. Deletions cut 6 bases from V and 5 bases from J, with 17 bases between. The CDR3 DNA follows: TGTGCCAGCAGCCGCGCAGGGTTGTTTAACGAGCAGTACTTC. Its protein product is CASSRAGLFNEQYF.